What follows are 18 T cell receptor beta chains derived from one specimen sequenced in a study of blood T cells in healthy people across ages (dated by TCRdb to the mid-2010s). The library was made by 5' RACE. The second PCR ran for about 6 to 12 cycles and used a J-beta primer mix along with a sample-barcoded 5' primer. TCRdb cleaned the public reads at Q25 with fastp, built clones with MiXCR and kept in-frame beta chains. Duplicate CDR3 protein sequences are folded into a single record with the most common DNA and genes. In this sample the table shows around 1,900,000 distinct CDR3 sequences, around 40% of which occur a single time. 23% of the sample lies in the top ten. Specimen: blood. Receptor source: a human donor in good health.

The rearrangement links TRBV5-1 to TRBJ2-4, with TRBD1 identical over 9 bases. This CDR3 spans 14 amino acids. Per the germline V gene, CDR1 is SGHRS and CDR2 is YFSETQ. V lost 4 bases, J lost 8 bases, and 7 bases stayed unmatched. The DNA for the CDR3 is TGCGCCAGCAGCCAACAGGGGGCCTCGGACATTCAGTACTTC. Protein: CASSQQGASDIQYF.

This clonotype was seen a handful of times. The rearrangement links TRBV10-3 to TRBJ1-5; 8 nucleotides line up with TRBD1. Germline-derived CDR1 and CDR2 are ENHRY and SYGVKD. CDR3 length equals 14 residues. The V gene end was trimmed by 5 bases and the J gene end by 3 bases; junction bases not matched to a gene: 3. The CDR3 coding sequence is TGTGCCATCAGTACAGGGGGTTTCAATCAGCCCCAGCATTTT. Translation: CAISTGGFNQPQHF.

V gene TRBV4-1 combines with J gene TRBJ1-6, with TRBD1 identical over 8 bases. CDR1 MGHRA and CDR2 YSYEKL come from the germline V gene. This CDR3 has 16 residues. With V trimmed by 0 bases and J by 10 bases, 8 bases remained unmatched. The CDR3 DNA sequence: TGCGCCAGCAGCCAAGAGGTCTCAGGGGGCTACTCACCCCTCCACTTT. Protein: CASSQEVSGGYSPLHF.

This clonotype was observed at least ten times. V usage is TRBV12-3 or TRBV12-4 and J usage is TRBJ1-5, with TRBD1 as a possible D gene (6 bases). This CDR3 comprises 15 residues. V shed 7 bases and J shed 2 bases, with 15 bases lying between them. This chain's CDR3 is CASTLKGVGNQPQHF. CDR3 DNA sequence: TGTGCCAGCACCTTGAAGGGGGTCGGCAATCAGCCCCAGCATTTT.

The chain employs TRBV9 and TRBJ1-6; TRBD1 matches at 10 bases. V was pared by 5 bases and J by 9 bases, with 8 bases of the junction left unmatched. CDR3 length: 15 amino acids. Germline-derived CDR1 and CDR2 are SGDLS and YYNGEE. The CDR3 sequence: CASRRGGDRGSPLHF. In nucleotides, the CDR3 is TGTGCCAGCAGGAGGGGAGGGGACAGGGGTTCACCCCTCCACTTT. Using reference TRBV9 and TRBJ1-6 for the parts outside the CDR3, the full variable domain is DSGVTQTPKHLITATGQRVTLRCSPRSGDLSVYWYQQSLDQGLQFLIQYYNGEERAKGNILERFSAQQFPDLHSELNLSSLELGDSALYFCASRRGGDRGSPLHFGNGTRLTVT.

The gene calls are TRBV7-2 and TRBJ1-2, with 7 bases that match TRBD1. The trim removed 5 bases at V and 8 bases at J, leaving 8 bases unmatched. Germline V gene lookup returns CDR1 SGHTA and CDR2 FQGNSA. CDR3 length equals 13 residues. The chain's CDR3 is CASSQRRGEGYTF. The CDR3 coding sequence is TGTGCCAGCAGCCAACGCAGGGGGGAGGGCTACACCTTC.

This CDR3 is CASSGPTNTQYF. DNA for the CDR3: TGTGCCAGCAGCGGGCCAACAAATACGCAGTATTTT. The V gene is TRBV28, the J gene TRBJ2-3; D is unclear. Trimming stripped 6 bases from V and 7 bases from J, with 11 bases between. This CDR3 contains 12 residues. Germline CDR1 reads MDHEN; CDR2 reads SYDVKM.

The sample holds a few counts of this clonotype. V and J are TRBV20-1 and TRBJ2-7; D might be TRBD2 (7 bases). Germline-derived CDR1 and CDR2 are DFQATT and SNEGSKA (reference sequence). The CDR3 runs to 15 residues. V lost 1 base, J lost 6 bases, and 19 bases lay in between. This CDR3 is CSARVTGRAMGEQYF. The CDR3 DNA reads TGCAGTGCTAGAGTTACAGGGAGGGCTATGGGCGAGCAGTACTTC.

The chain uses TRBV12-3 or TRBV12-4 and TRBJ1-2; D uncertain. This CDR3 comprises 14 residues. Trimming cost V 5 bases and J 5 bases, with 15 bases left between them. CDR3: CASSLRHRPYGYTF. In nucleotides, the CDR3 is TGTGCCAGCAGTCTACGCCACCGACCTTATGGCTACACCTTC.

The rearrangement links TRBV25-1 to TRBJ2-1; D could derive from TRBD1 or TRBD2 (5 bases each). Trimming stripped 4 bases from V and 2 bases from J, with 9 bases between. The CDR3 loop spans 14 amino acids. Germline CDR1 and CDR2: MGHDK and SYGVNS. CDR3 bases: TGTGCCAGCAGTGTGCAGGGAGCCTACAATGAGCAGTTCTTC. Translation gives CASSVQGAYNEQFF.

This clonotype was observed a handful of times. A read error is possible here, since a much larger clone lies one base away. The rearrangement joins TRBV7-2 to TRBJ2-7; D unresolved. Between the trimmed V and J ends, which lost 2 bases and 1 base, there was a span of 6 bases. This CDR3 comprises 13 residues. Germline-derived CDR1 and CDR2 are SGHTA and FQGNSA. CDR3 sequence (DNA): TGTGCCAGCAGCTTACCAGAGTCCTACGAGCAGTACTTC. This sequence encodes CASSLPESYEQYF.

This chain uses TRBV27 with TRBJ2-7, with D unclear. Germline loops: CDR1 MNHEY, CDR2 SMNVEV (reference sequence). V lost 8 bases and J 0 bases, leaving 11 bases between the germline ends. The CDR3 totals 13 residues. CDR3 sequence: CASAWGYSYEQYF. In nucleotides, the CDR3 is TGTGCCAGCGCCTGGGGTTACTCCTACGAGCAGTACTTC.

This CDR3 reads CASSRDTSLPTDTQYF. CDR3 DNA: TGTGCCAGCAGCCGAGACACTAGTCTCCCCACAGATACGCAGTATTTT. This chain uses TRBV7-8 with TRBJ2-3, with D possibly being TRBD2 (5 bases). The CDR3 totals 16 residues. V was clipped by 5 bases and J by 2 bases, with 17 bases between them. Germline CDR1 is SGHVS and CDR2 is FQNEAQ.

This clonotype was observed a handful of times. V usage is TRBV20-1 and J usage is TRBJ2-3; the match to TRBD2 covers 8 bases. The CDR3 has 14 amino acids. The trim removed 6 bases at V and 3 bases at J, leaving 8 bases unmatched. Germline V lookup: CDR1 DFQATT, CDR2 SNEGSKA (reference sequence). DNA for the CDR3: TGCAGTGCAGATCCGGGACTAGGAACAGATACGCAGTATTTT. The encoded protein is CSADPGLGTDTQYF.

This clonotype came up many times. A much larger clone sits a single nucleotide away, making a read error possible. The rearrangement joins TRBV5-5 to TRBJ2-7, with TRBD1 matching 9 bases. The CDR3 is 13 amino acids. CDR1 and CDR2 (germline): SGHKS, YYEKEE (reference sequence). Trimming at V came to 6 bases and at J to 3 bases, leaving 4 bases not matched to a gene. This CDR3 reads CASTPGQGYEQYF. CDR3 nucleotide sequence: TGTGCCAGCACCCCGGGACAGGGCTACGAGCAGTACTTC.

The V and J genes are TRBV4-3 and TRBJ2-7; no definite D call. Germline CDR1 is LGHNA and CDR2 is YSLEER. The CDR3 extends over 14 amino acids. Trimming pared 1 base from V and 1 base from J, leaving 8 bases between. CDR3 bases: TGCGCCAGCAGCCAAGCGACTCGGTCCTACGAGCAGTACTTC. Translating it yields CASSQATRSYEQYF.

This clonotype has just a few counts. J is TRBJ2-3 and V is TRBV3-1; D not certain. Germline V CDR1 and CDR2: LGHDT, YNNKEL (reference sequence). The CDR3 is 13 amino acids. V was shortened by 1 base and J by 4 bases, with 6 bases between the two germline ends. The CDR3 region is CASSQGTSDTQYF. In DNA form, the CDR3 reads TGTGCCAGCAGCCAAGGGACCTCAGATACGCAGTATTTT.

CDR3 nucleotide sequence: TGTGCCAGCAGCTGTGAGGGATGCGGCTACACCTTC. Amino acids: CASSCEGCGYTF. V usage is TRBV7-9 and J usage is TRBJ1-2, with D unresolved. From germline, CDR1 is SEHNR and CDR2 FQNEAQ (reference sequence). The CDR3 sequence is 12 residues long. The ends were cut back, 4 bases at V and 8 bases at J, with 11 bases in the middle.